A selection of T cell receptor beta chains follows, all from one sample in a study of blood T cell repertoires in COVID-19. Sequencing used immunoSEQ multiplex PCR; TCRdb keeps in-frame clones, though not all of them. The sample lists fewer than 250,000 clones, around 86% occurring once. The sample was peripheral blood. Receptors originate from a man aged 50-60 years with COVID-19, enrolled during active disease. Both conserved end residues are part of each CDR3. A D gene is named only where the DNA matches it firmly. Not every row has a clone size; where given, it reads once, few, many or a size class.

.	once	TRBV21-1	TRBJ2-1	CASSKLAGDEVEQFF	TGTGCCAGCAGCAAACTAGCGGGAGATGAGGTTGAGCAGTTCTTC
.	.	TRBV21-1	TRBJ2-7	CASKFLDRGYEQYF	TGTGCCAGCAAATTTCTAGACAGGGGGTACGAGCAGTACTTC
.	.	TRBV2	TRBJ1-3	CASSESVGRAILNTIYF	TGTGCCAGCAGTGAATCAGTGGGCAGGGCCATTTTAAACACCATATATTTT
.	few	TRBV5-1	TRBJ1-5	CASSLGSLQGGNQPQHF	TGCGCCAGCAGCTTGGGCTCATTACAGGGAGGCAATCAGCCCCAGCATTTT
TRBD2	.	TRBV29-1	TRBJ2-5	CSGTLAGGAETQYF	TGCAGCGGGACCTTAGCGGGAGGAGCGGAGACCCAGTACTTC
TRBD1	few	TRBV7-8	TRBJ1-6	CASSKDRVWNSPLHF	TGTGCCAGCAGCAAAGACAGGGTTTGGAATTCACCCCTCCACTTT
.	.	TRBV6-2/TRBV6-3	TRBJ2-2	CASSPNTGTGELFF	TGTGCCAGCAGCCCGAATACAGGGACCGGGGAGCTGTTTTTT
TRBD1	.	TRBV18	TRBJ1-3	CASSYGQGGGGNTIYF	TGTGCCAGCTCATATGGACAGGGAGGCGGCGGAAACACCATATATTTT
TRBD2	.	TRBV5-4	TRBJ2-2	CASSIGTSGSSGELFF	TGTGCCAGCAGCATTGGGACTAGCGGGAGTTCAGGGGAGCTGTTTTTT
TRBD2	.	TRBV29-1	TRBJ2-7	CSVGGTSRIQGEQYF	TGCAGCGTTGGAGGGACTAGCCGAATACAGGGAGAGCAGTACTTC